This T cell receptor (beta chain) was obtained from a study of blood T cell repertoires in COVID-19. In the study overall: Some COVID-19 samples were acute and others convalescent; all came from the United States, Italy and Spain. The analysed material was cDNA or gDNA that came from T cells, B-cell-depleted T cells, or PBMCs.

This clone was seen once. Under the authors' procedure: Estimates of nucleated cell counts were drawn from the amplification of reference gene primers. Method: immunoSEQ multiplex PCR; TCRdb's copy keeps in-frame clones and lacks some. V and J calls and clone size come straight from that table; D and trimming were deduced from the DNA. The profile shows some 190,000 clones, approximately 85% of them singletons. The clonotype originates from a man aged 60-69 years with acute or convalescent COVID-19. The sequencing sample was made of peripheral blood.

In DNA form, the CDR3 reads TGTGCCAGCAGCTCGCCACAGGGACCCCTCCACTTT. Its translation is CASSSPQGPLHF. V is TRBV9 and J is TRBJ1-6; TRBD1 might be the D (6 bases). The germline V and J ends were trimmed by 4 bases and 12 bases, with 11 bases remaining between them. The CDR3 covers 12 residues. Germline CDR1 SGDLS, CDR2 YYNGEE.